The 28 T cell receptor beta chains listed next were all sequenced from one sample in a study of blood T cell repertoires in COVID-19 (TCRdb year 2020). Library method: the immunoSEQ multiplex PCR assay. In TCRdb, the immuneACCESS table is reduced to in-frame sequences with V and J assigned. These tables do not hold every clone; where another copy was compared, an unresolved V gene accounts for under half, and the others remain unexplained. The sample table holds about 140,000 clones, of which roughly 84% were seen once. The top ten clones comprise over 35% of the sample. The sample consisted of peripheral blood. The source is a human donor in a cohort sampled during active COVID-19.

The chain employs TRBV4-1 and TRBJ2-7, with D maybe TRBD1 (6 bases). Germline V gene sequence: CDR1 MGHRA, CDR2 YSYEKL. This CDR3 region has 16 residues. The V end was cut by 1 base, the J end by 3 bases, with 16 bases between. CDR3 nucleotides: TGCGCCAGCAGCCAAGGGGGGCCAGCCGTTTTCTACGAGCAGTACTTC. Translation: CASSQGGPAVFYEQYF.

The chain couples TRBV27 to TRBJ2-1, with 10 bases that match TRBD2. Germline-derived CDR1 and CDR2 are MNHEY and SMNVEV (reference sequence). The junction had 7 bases not matched to a gene; V was cut back by 4 bases and J by 10 bases. The CDR3 is made up of 14 amino acids. The CDR3 DNA follows: TGTGCCAGCAGTTCAGCGGGGGGGCTCGTGGAGCAGTTCTTC. This translates into CASSSAGGLVEQFF.

The rearrangement links TRBV19 to TRBJ1-1; 8 nucleotides line up with TRBD1. The CDR3 contains 14 residues. V was pared by 3 bases and J by 2 bases, with 2 bases of the junction left unmatched. Germline V CDR1 and CDR2: LNHDA, SQIVND (reference sequence). The CDR3 sequence is CASSIGQGNTEAFF. CDR3 DNA: TGTGCCAGTAGTATCGGACAGGGAAACACTGAAGCTTTCTTT.

The gene calls are TRBV5-4 and TRBJ1-2, with 9 bases matching TRBD1. V lost 0 bases, J lost 7 bases, and 4 bases stayed unmatched. Germline-derived CDR1 and CDR2 are SGHNT and YYREEE (reference sequence). This CDR3 is built from 14 residues. The CDR3 protein is CASSLGTGGSGYTF. The CDR3 DNA reads as TGTGCCAGCAGCTTGGGAACAGGGGGCAGTGGCTACACCTTC.

J is TRBJ2-2 and V is TRBV4-3; 8 nucleotides align to TRBD2. CDR1 and CDR2 from the germline V gene are LGHNA and YSLEER. Germline trimming cut 6 bases from V and 6 bases from J; bases unmatched to any gene: 9. This CDR3 spans 15 amino acids. The CDR3 here is CASSAGTSLAGELFF. The DNA for the CDR3 is TGCGCCAGCAGTGCCGGGACTAGTCTCGCCGGGGAGCTGTTTTTT.

The chain recombines TRBV29-1 with TRBJ1-1; TRBD1 aligns across 11 bases. Trimming at V came to 6 bases and at J to 3 bases, leaving 3 bases not matched to a gene. CDR1 is SQVTM, CDR2 ANQGSEA, per germline. The CDR3 is 13 amino acids. This chain's CDR3 is CSVGTGGYTEAFF. The CDR3 nucleotides read TGCAGCGTGGGGACAGGGGGATACACTGAAGCTTTCTTT.

The V call is TRBV7-2, the J call TRBJ2-4, with 7 bases identical to TRBD1. With 5 bases clipped from V and 2 bases from J, the junction kept 9 bases outside the gene matches. This CDR3 has 16 residues. From germline, CDR1 is SGHTA and CDR2 FQGNSA. CDR3 residues: CASSLWTGRPKNIQYF. CDR3 DNA: TGTGCCAGCAGCCTCTGGACAGGACGCCCCAAAAACATTCAGTACTTC.

The chain links TRBV9 to TRBJ1-3; 7 bases are a match to TRBD1. The CDR3 has 13 residues. The junction had 6 bases not matched to a gene; V was cut back by 8 bases and J by 4 bases. CDR1 and CDR2 (germline): SGDLS, YYNGEE. CDR3 in DNA: TGTGCCAGTTCGACAGGGAGCGGAAACACCATATATTTT. This codes for CASSTGSGNTIYF.

The V call is TRBV12-3 or TRBV12-4, the J call TRBJ1-5; no reliable D call. V was pared by 4 bases and J by 3 bases, with 4 bases between. The length of the CDR3 is 12 residues. The CDR3 spells CASSSYNQPQHF. CDR3 sequence (DNA): TGTGCCAGCAGTTCCTACAATCAGCCCCAGCATTTT.

The chain has TRBV6-6 and TRBJ2-4; 11 nucleotides align to TRBD2. After removal of 2 bases from V and 7 bases from J, the junction contained 7 bases not matched to a gene. The CDR3 is 16 amino acids. Per the germline V gene, CDR1 is MNHNY and CDR2 is SVGAGI (reference sequence). CDR3 nucleotides: TGTGCCAGCAGTTACCGGCCTAGCGGGGGGCGGAACATTCAGTACTTC. As protein: CASSYRPSGGRNIQYF.

The V gene is TRBV6-5, the J gene TRBJ1-2; D not certain. The V and J ends lost 7 bases and 2 bases respectively, with 17 bases between them. The CDR3 length is 15 residues. The germline V gene has CDR1 MNHEY and CDR2 SVGAGI. The CDR3 region has the DNA TGTGCCAGCACCGAGCTAGGAGGTTTGAACTATGGCTACACCTTC. Protein sequence: CASTELGGLNYGYTF.

The chain joins TRBV9 to TRBJ1-1; 9 nucleotides line up with TRBD1. The CDR3 covers 19 residues. Germline lookup yields CDR1 SGDLS and CDR2 YYNGEE. V dropped 3 bases and J dropped 1; count of bases not matched to a gene: 16. CDR3 loop: CASSANPEAPDRGNTEAFF. Written as DNA, the CDR3 is TGTGCCAGCAGCGCCAACCCCGAGGCCCCGGACAGGGGGAACACTGAAGCTTTCTTT.

V is TRBV15 and J is TRBJ1-1; 8 bases are a match to TRBD1. J gave up 5 bases and V 4 bases, and 6 bases lay outside the gene matches. The germline CDR1 and CDR2 sequences are LNHNV and YYDKDF (reference sequence). There are 14 residues in the CDR3. The DNA of the CDR3 is TGTGCCACCAGCATCGACAGGGGTTATACTGAAGCTTTCTTT. Translating it yields CATSIDRGYTEAFF. Full variable domain (missing parts from reference TRBV15 and TRBJ1-1): DAMVIQNPRYQVTQFGKPVTLSCSQTLNHNVMYWYQQKSSQAPKLLFHYYDKDFNNEADTPDNFQSRRPNTSFCFLDIRSPGLGDTAMYLCATSIDRGYTEAFFGQGTRLTVV.

CDR3 bases: TGTGCCAGCAGCTTAATCGGGGGGTACAATGAGCAGTTCTTC. Its protein is CASSLIGGYNEQFF. The chain recombines TRBV7-3 with TRBJ2-1; 7 positions match TRBD2. The CDR3 runs 14 residues. Germline values: CDR1 SGHTA, CDR2 FQGTGA. Unmatched junction bases numbered 1, after V lost 1 base and J lost 4 bases.

This chain connects TRBV24-1 to TRBJ2-3; 10 nucleotides match TRBD2. V trimming: 5 bases; J trimming: 9 bases; junction bases outside the gene matches: 10. The CDR3 extends over 15 amino acids. Germline V lookup: CDR1 KGHDR, CDR2 SFDVKD. CDR3 sequence reads: CATSGIAGGEETQYF. DNA for the CDR3: TGTGCCACCAGTGGGATAGCGGGAGGTGAAGAGACGCAGTATTTT.

The chain employs TRBV7-2 and TRBJ1-5; no definite D call. Trimming shortened V by 2 bases and J by 7 bases, and 15 bases separated the two germline ends. In germline, CDR1 is SGHTA, CDR2 FQGNSA. The CDR3 has 15 amino acids. CDR3 DNA sequence: TGTGCCAGCAGCTTAACCGGAGGAGGGCGGCAGCCCCAGCATTTT. This translates into CASSLTGGGRQPQHF.

The rearrangement joins TRBV18 to TRBJ1-5; D may be TRBD1 (6 bases). CDR3 length equals 13 residues. Germline V gene lookup returns CDR1 KGHSH and CDR2 LQKENI. The V and J ends lost 6 bases and 5 bases respectively, with 11 bases between them. The CDR3 here is CASSLQGDQPQHF. The DNA of the CDR3 is TGTGCCAGCTCTCTACAGGGAGATCAGCCCCAGCATTTT.

The chain combines TRBV7-9 with TRBJ2-3; D perhaps matches TRBD1 (5 bases). Germline V gene lookup returns CDR1 SEHNR and CDR2 FQNEAQ (reference sequence). The CDR3 has 15 residues. Trimming left V 3 bases short and J 14 bases short, with 24 bases between. The CDR3 DNA reads TGTGCCAGCAGCTTGGACACGTCCTCCTCATCCCCGGGGTATTTT. This encodes CASSLDTSSSSPGYF.

The CDR3 coding sequence is TGTGCCAGCAGCTTAGCCCTACAGGGGCGCTATGGCTACACCTTC. Its translation is CASSLALQGRYGYTF. The J gene is TRBJ1-2, the V gene TRBV11-2; 7 bases align to TRBD1. Germline CDR1 reads SGHAT; CDR2 reads FQNNGV. The V and J ends lost 1 base and 4 bases, in that order; junction bases with no gene match: 6. The CDR3 loop spans 15 amino acids. The full variable domain, completed using reference TRBV11-2 and TRBJ1-2, is EAGVAQSPRYKIIEKRQSVAFWCNPISGHATLYWYQQILGQGPKLLIQFQNNGVVDDSQLPKDRFSAERLKGVDSTLKIQPAKLEDSAVYLCASSLALQGRYGYTFGSGTRLTVV.

The chain is built from TRBV9 and TRBJ1-5, with D unresolved. Trimming removed 0 bases at V and 7 bases at J, with 11 bases between. The CDR3 runs to 14 residues. Germline CDR1 and CDR2: SGDLS and YYNGEE. The CDR3 loop reads CASSVGEGIQPQHF. DNA of the CDR3: TGTGCCAGCAGCGTAGGAGAGGGCATCCAGCCCCAGCATTTT. The full variable domain, completed using reference TRBV9 and TRBJ1-5, is DSGVTQTPKHLITATGQRVTLRCSPRSGDLSVYWYQQSLDQGLQFLIQYYNGEERAKGNILERFSAQQFPDLHSELNLSSLELGDSALYFCASSVGEGIQPQHFGDGTRLSIL.

This clone was detected a few times. CDR3 nucleotides: TGTGCCAGCAGCTTGGGACAGGGGAACTACAATGAGCAGTTCTTC. Protein: CASSLGQGNYNEQFF. The V and J genes are TRBV7-2 and TRBJ2-1; 10 bases match TRBD1. Germline V gene sequence: CDR1 SGHTA, CDR2 FQGNSA. V dropped 3 bases and J dropped 3; count of bases not matched to a gene: 2. This CDR3 has 15 amino acids. Supplemented by reference TRBV7-2 and TRBJ2-1, the full variable domain reads GAGVSQSPSNKVTEKGKDVELRCDPISGHTALYWYRQSLGQGLEFLIYFQGNSAPDKSGLPSDRFSAERTGGSVSTLTIQRTQQEDSAVYLCASSLGQGNYNEQFFGPGTRLTVL.

The chain is built from TRBV6-5 and TRBJ2-2; D is unresolved. The germline V gene encodes CDR1 MNHEY and CDR2 SVGAGI. Between the trimmed V and J ends, which lost 2 bases and 6 bases, there was a span of 10 bases. The CDR3 covers 14 residues. In DNA, the CDR3 is TGTGCCAGCAGTTACCGTACGGGTGCCGGGGAGCTGTTTTTT. Encoded protein: CASSYRTGAGELFF.

J is TRBJ2-3 and V is TRBV27; TRBD2 agrees at 13 bases. With 5 bases clipped from V and 8 bases from J, the junction kept 7 bases outside the gene matches. This CDR3 spans 15 amino acids. Germline V gene data show CDR1 as MNHEY and CDR2 as SMNVEV (reference sequence). The CDR3 coding sequence is TGTGCCAGCAGTCCACTAGCGGGGGGGCCTTTTACGCAGTATTTT. It is translated as CASSPLAGGPFTQYF.

The chain couples TRBV7-2 to TRBJ1-2; D might be TRBD1 (5 bases). Trimming took 1 base from V and 5 from J, leaving 11 bases between them. Germline CDR1 reads SGHTA; CDR2 reads FQGNSA. The CDR3 contains 14 residues. CDR3 sequence (DNA): TGTGCCAGCAGCTTAGGGGGCCAAGTTTATGGCTACACCTTC. Amino acid sequence: CASSLGGQVYGYTF. The variable domain in full, completed from reference TRBV7-2 and TRBJ1-2, reads GAGVSQSPSNKVTEKGKDVELRCDPISGHTALYWYRQSLGQGLEFLIYFQGNSAPDKSGLPSDRFSAERTGGSVSTLTIQRTQQEDSAVYLCASSLGGQVYGYTFGSGTRLTVV.

The chain uses TRBV27 and TRBJ1-6; TRBD1 matches at 7 bases. This CDR3 spans 13 amino acids. The V and J ends lost 8 bases and 3 bases, in that order; junction bases with no gene match: 1. The germline gives CDR1 MNHEY, CDR2 SMNVEV (reference sequence). CDR3 bases: TGTGCCAGCGGGGACAGCTATAATTCACCCCTCCACTTT. This sequence encodes CASGDSYNSPLHF.

The rearrangement links TRBV7-3 to TRBJ2-1, with 8 bases identical to TRBD1. This CDR3 contains 16 residues. Losses at the gene ends were 5 bases for V and 4 bases for J; bases not matched to a gene: 10. From germline, CDR1 is SGHTA and CDR2 FQGTGA. The CDR3 sequence: CASSPQTGAAYNEQFF. In DNA, the CDR3 is TGTGCCAGCAGCCCGCAGACAGGGGCCGCATACAATGAGCAGTTCTTC.

The chain couples TRBV10-1 to TRBJ2-7, with D maybe TRBD1 (6 bases). Germline V lookup: CDR1 WNHNN, CDR2 SYGVQD (reference sequence). The CDR3 sequence is 16 residues long. V gave up 1 base and J gave up 0 bases, with 13 bases separating them. CDR3 in amino acids: CASSEFRGERSYEQYF. Written as DNA, the CDR3 is TGCGCCAGCAGTGAGTTCAGGGGCGAGCGCTCCTACGAGCAGTACTTC.

This sequence joins TRBV7-2 and TRBJ1-2, with D possibly being TRBD1 (5 bases). The CDR3 sequence is 14 residues long. Trimming took off 5 bases at V and 6 bases at J, with 16 bases between the two ends. The germline V gene has CDR1 SGHTA and CDR2 FQGNSA. CDR3 residues: CASSRTRAENGYTF. As DNA, the CDR3 is TGTGCCAGCAGCCGCACCAGGGCCGAGAATGGCTACACCTTC.